The sequence of this TCR beta chain was determined in a study of CD8 T cells in Susac syndrome. The CDR3 is 12 amino acids. CDR1 and CDR2 (germline): SEHNR, FQNEAQ (reference sequence). Trimming took 7 bases from V and 2 from J, leaving 8 bases between them. An amount of RNA that ranged from roughly 0.5 to 1 ug was reverse transcribed with random hexamers. Amplification of TCR beta CDR3 by immunoSEQ multiplex PCR spanned 54 Vbeta and 13 Jbeta. From the immunoSEQ multiplex PCR reads, TCRdb called clonotypes with MiXCR, one entry per CDR3 protein. This table has approximately 230,000 distinct CDR3 sequences, around 95% appearing once. Sequencing of TCR beta, carried out with a high-throughput approach, was applied to CD8+ and CD4+ T cells from the blood. Patients with stable or active relapsing-remitting disease, all of them treatment-naive, made up the multiple sclerosis controls. It was negative isolation that provided the CD8+ and CD4+ T cells, whereas TEMRA cells were enriched by FACS.

V is TRBV7-9 and J is TRBJ2-5, with unresolved D. The origin of this receptor is a human donor with multiple sclerosis. Input material: CD4+ T cells from PBMCs. Here the CDR3 DNA reads TGTGCCAGCAATCCAGAACAAGAGACCCAGTACTTC. Residues: CASNPEQETQYF.